The rows below give T cell receptor beta chains drawn from one sample of a study of identical twins. TCRdb ran MiXCR on the 5' RACE reads and lists one entry per CDR3 protein. The table lists nearly 650,000 distinct CDR3 sequences, 7% to 7.5% of them singletons, with 1.5% to 2% in the top ten. This same sample was also taken into another study, of yellow fever vaccine responses in identical twins.

Sequencing used PBMCs. These receptors originate from a woman aged 18 to 35 in good health. Both conserved end residues are part of each CDR3. A D gene is named only where the DNA matches it firmly. Some rows have no size entry. The others give once, few or many, or a class for an expanded clone.

v_gene: TRBV20-1; j_gene: TRBJ1-2; d_gene: .; abundance: many; CDR3aa: CSAVSSTSLYGYTF; CDR3nt: TGCAGTGCGGTCAGCTCGACGTCACTCTATGGCTACACCTTC
v_gene: TRBV12-3/TRBV12-4; j_gene: TRBJ2-6; d_gene: .; abundance: few; CDR3aa: CASSADGALSANVLTF; CDR3nt: TGTGCCAGCAGTGCGGACGGGGCTCTTTCGGCCAACGTCCTGACTTTC
v_gene: TRBV6-5; j_gene: TRBJ2-1; d_gene: TRBD2; abundance: many; CDR3aa: CASSSYSGVSYNEQFF; CDR3nt: TGTGCCAGCAGTTCTTATAGCGGGGTCTCCTACAATGAGCAGTTCTTC
v_gene: TRBV4-2; j_gene: TRBJ1-2; d_gene: .; abundance: .; CDR3aa: CASSRELGLERNYGYTF; CDR3nt: TGTGCCAGCAGCCGAGAGTTGGGACTTGAGAGAAACTATGGCTACACCTTC
v_gene: TRBV5-5; j_gene: TRBJ1-4; d_gene: .; abundance: .; CDR3aa: CASSLTDNEKLFF; CDR3nt: TGTGCCAGCAGCTTGACAGACAATGAAAAACTGTTTTTT
v_gene: TRBV29-1; j_gene: TRBJ2-3; d_gene: .; abundance: few; CDR3aa: CSVAGGRGSTDTQYF; CDR3nt: TGCAGCGTTGCTGGGGGGCGGGGTAGCACAGATACGCAGTATTTT
v_gene: TRBV20-1; j_gene: TRBJ1-5; d_gene: .; abundance: .; CDR3aa: CSAQGGGFDQPQHF; CDR3nt: TGCAGTGCTCAAGGGGGAGGGTTCGATCAGCCCCAGCATTTT
v_gene: TRBV5-1; j_gene: TRBJ2-2; d_gene: TRBD1; abundance: few; CDR3aa: CASSGSGTANTGELFF; CDR3nt: TGCGCCAGCAGCGGATCCGGGACAGCGAACACCGGGGAGCTGTTTTTT
v_gene: TRBV5-6; j_gene: TRBJ2-2; d_gene: .; abundance: few; CDR3aa: CASSALNTGELFF; CDR3nt: TGTGCCAGCAGCGCGTTGAACACCGGGGAGCTGTTTTTT
v_gene: TRBV12-5; j_gene: TRBJ2-1; d_gene: TRBD1; abundance: .; CDR3aa: CASGLGDRGQGAAGQFF; CDR3nt: TGTGCTAGTGGTTTGGGGGACAGGGGGCAGGGCGCCGCCGGGCAGTTCTTC
v_gene: TRBV11-2; j_gene: TRBJ1-1; d_gene: .; abundance: many; CDR3aa: CASSAYGQSMNTEAFF; CDR3nt: TGTGCCAGCAGCGCTTACGGACAGTCTATGAACACTGAAGCTTTCTTT
v_gene: TRBV20-1; j_gene: TRBJ2-3; d_gene: TRBD2; abundance: few; CDR3aa: CSARYAGVRDTQYF; CDR3nt: TGCAGTGCTAGATACGCGGGGGTTAGAGATACGCAGTATTTT
v_gene: TRBV19; j_gene: TRBJ2-2; d_gene: .; abundance: few; CDR3aa: CASNGARSGELFF; CDR3nt: TGTGCCAGTAACGGGGCGCGTTCCGGGGAGCTGTTTTTT
v_gene: TRBV25-1; j_gene: TRBJ2-2; d_gene: .; abundance: many; CDR3aa: CASSEAVSTGELFF; CDR3nt: TGTGCCAGCAGTGAGGCAGTAAGCACCGGGGAGCTGTTTTTT
v_gene: TRBV7-4; j_gene: TRBJ1-5; d_gene: TRBD1; abundance: few; CDR3aa: CASSLASTTGKGNQPQHF; CDR3nt: TGTGCCAGCAGCTTAGCGTCGACGACAGGGAAAGGCAATCAGCCCCAGCATTTT
v_gene: TRBV11-1; j_gene: TRBJ1-4; d_gene: .; abundance: .; CDR3aa: CASSLGPAGSGATNEKLFF; CDR3nt: TGTGCCAGCAGCTTAGGCCCCGCAGGGTCTGGGGCAACTAATGAAAAACTGTTTTTT
v_gene: TRBV5-6; j_gene: TRBJ2-1; d_gene: TRBD2; abundance: many; CDR3aa: CASSLGTSGLGREQFF; CDR3nt: TGTGCCAGCAGCTTGGGGACTAGCGGGTTGGGTCGTGAGCAGTTCTTC
v_gene: TRBV12-3/TRBV12-4; j_gene: TRBJ1-4; d_gene: .; abundance: .; CDR3aa: CASSLPQGTNEKLFF; CDR3nt: TGTGCCAGCAGTTTGCCACAGGGTACTAATGAAAAACTGTTTTTT
v_gene: TRBV12-3/TRBV12-4; j_gene: TRBJ2-4; d_gene: .; abundance: .; CDR3aa: CASTAGLLKAKNIQYF; CDR3nt: TGTGCCAGCACCGCGGGACTTTTGAAGGCCAAAAACATTCAGTACTTC
v_gene: TRBV20-1; j_gene: TRBJ2-7; d_gene: .; abundance: many; CDR3aa: CRAIGTQTSYEQYF; CDR3nt: TGCAGGGCAATCGGGACACAGACTTCCTACGAGCAGTACTTC
v_gene: TRBV10-3; j_gene: TRBJ1-2; d_gene: .; abundance: many; CDR3aa: CAISAQFGRAAVEFGYTF; CDR3nt: TGTGCCATCAGTGCGCAGTTCGGCAGGGCGGCTGTGGAATTTGGCTACACCTTC
v_gene: TRBV29-1; j_gene: TRBJ2-1; d_gene: .; abundance: few; CDR3aa: CSVGAGTDYNEQFF; CDR3nt: TGCAGCGTTGGGGCCGGGACTGACTACAATGAGCAGTTCTTC
v_gene: TRBV7-3; j_gene: TRBJ2-2; d_gene: TRBD2; abundance: few; CDR3aa: CASSYSGTSVNTGELFF; CDR3nt: TGTGCCAGCAGTTACTCCGGGACTAGCGTGAACACCGGGGAGCTGTTTTTT
v_gene: TRBV29-1; j_gene: TRBJ2-1; d_gene: .; abundance: few; CDR3aa: CSVVSSLNNEQFF; CDR3nt: TGCAGCGTTGTTAGCTCCCTAAACAATGAGCAGTTCTTC
v_gene: TRBV6-4; j_gene: TRBJ2-2; d_gene: TRBD1; abundance: .; CDR3aa: CASSRQGAGGELFF; CDR3nt: TGTGCCAGCAGTCGACAGGGGGCTGGCGGGGAGCTGTTTTTT
v_gene: TRBV7-3; j_gene: TRBJ1-1; d_gene: .; abundance: many; CDR3aa: CASSAQGKDTEAFF; CDR3nt: TGTGCCAGCAGCGCACAGGGTAAGGACACTGAAGCTTTCTTT
v_gene: TRBV18; j_gene: TRBJ2-3; d_gene: TRBD2; abundance: few; CDR3aa: CASSPPGLAGKGDTQYF; CDR3nt: TGTGCCAGCTCACCACCAGGCCTAGCGGGAAAAGGGGATACGCAGTATTTT
v_gene: TRBV5-5; j_gene: TRBJ2-4; d_gene: .; abundance: few; CDR3aa: CASSPSSGIQYF; CDR3nt: TGTGCCAGCAGCCCGAGTAGCGGCATTCAGTACTTC
v_gene: TRBV5-1; j_gene: TRBJ1-2; d_gene: .; abundance: .; CDR3aa: CASSPGTARGYTF; CDR3nt: TGCGCCAGCAGCCCGGGGACCGCCCGAGGCTACACCTTC
v_gene: TRBV12-3/TRBV12-4; j_gene: TRBJ1-6; d_gene: .; abundance: many; CDR3aa: CASSARDGYNSPLHF; CDR3nt: TGTGCCAGCAGTGCTAGGGACGGCTATAATTCACCCCTCCACTTT
v_gene: TRBV11-2; j_gene: TRBJ1-1; d_gene: .; abundance: few; CDR3aa: CASSLREAFF; CDR3nt: TGTGCCAGCAGCTTACGGGAAGCTTTCTTT
v_gene: TRBV3-1; j_gene: TRBJ2-6; d_gene: .; abundance: .; CDR3aa: CASSPTGGASGANVLTF; CDR3nt: TGTGCCAGCAGCCCCACAGGCGGGGCCTCTGGGGCCAACGTCCTGACTTTC
v_gene: TRBV9; j_gene: TRBJ2-2; d_gene: .; abundance: few; CDR3aa: CASSGLLANTGELFF; CDR3nt: TGTGCCAGCAGCGGACTGCTCGCGAACACCGGGGAGCTGTTTTTT
v_gene: TRBV9; j_gene: TRBJ2-1; d_gene: TRBD2; abundance: many; CDR3aa: CASSEGLAGYNEQFF; CDR3nt: TGTGCCAGCAGCGAAGGACTAGCGGGTTACAATGAGCAGTTCTTC
v_gene: TRBV29-1; j_gene: TRBJ1-1; d_gene: TRBD1; abundance: many; CDR3aa: CSARTGVGTGAFF; CDR3nt: TGCAGCGCCAGGACAGGGGTCGGTACTGGGGCTTTCTTT
v_gene: TRBV4-2; j_gene: TRBJ2-1; d_gene: TRBD2; abundance: few; CDR3aa: CASSPGLAGKSSYNEQFF; CDR3nt: TGTGCCAGCAGCCCTGGACTAGCGGGAAAGAGCTCCTACAATGAGCAGTTCTTC
v_gene: TRBV7-9; j_gene: TRBJ2-3; d_gene: .; abundance: .; CDR3aa: CASSTRQSSTDTQYF; CDR3nt: TGTGCCAGCAGCACCCGCCAGTCTAGCACAGATACGCAGTATTTT
v_gene: TRBV6-5; j_gene: TRBJ1-1; d_gene: .; abundance: .; CDR3aa: CASSYSNGGPRNTEAFF; CDR3nt: TGTGCCAGCAGTTACTCGAACGGGGGACCTAGGAACACTGAAGCTTTCTTT
v_gene: TRBV10-3; j_gene: TRBJ2-3; d_gene: TRBD2; abundance: .; CDR3aa: CAISPLAGGSTDTQYF; CDR3nt: TGTGCCATCAGTCCTCTAGCGGGGGGTAGCACAGATACGCAGTATTTT
v_gene: TRBV20-1; j_gene: TRBJ1-2; d_gene: TRBD1; abundance: many; CDR3aa: CSARGTGGYLGYTF; CDR3nt: TGCAGTGCTAGAGGGACAGGGGGATACTTGGGCTACACCTTC
v_gene: TRBV12-3/TRBV12-4; j_gene: TRBJ1-5; d_gene: .; abundance: .; CDR3aa: CASSLTSVNQPQHF; CDR3nt: TGTGCCAGCAGCTTGACTAGTGTCAATCAGCCCCAGCATTTT
v_gene: TRBV7-6; j_gene: TRBJ2-2; d_gene: .; abundance: .; CDR3aa: CASSSMLPGGELSF; CDR3nt: TGTGCCAGCAGCTCCATGCTCCCAGGCGGGGAGCTGTCTTTT
v_gene: TRBV9; j_gene: TRBJ2-4; d_gene: .; abundance: many; CDR3aa: CASSEGIGAKNIQYF; CDR3nt: TGTGCCAGCAGCGAGGGAATTGGAGCCAAAAACATTCAGTACTTC
v_gene: TRBV6-4; j_gene: TRBJ2-1; d_gene: TRBD2; abundance: .; CDR3aa: CASSELAGEHEQFF; CDR3nt: TGTGCCAGCAGTGAGCTAGCGGGAGAGCATGAGCAGTTCTTC
v_gene: TRBV7-8; j_gene: TRBJ1-1; d_gene: .; abundance: many; CDR3aa: CASSAFTVNTEAFF; CDR3nt: TGTGCCAGCAGCGCCTTTACTGTGAACACTGAAGCTTTCTTT
v_gene: TRBV28; j_gene: TRBJ1-2; d_gene: TRBD1; abundance: .; CDR3aa: CASSLQPGQGIGYTF; CDR3nt: TGTGCCAGCAGTCTGCAACCGGGACAGGGGATCGGCTACACCTTC
v_gene: TRBV20-1; j_gene: TRBJ2-1; d_gene: .; abundance: .; CDR3aa: CSGWGPKHNEQFF; CDR3nt: TGCAGTGGGTGGGGCCCCAAGCACAATGAGCAGTTCTTC
v_gene: TRBV7-9; j_gene: TRBJ1-3; d_gene: TRBD1; abundance: few; CDR3aa: CASSSQTGLSGNTIYF; CDR3nt: TGTGCCAGCAGCTCCCAGACAGGGCTCTCTGGAAACACCATATATTTT
v_gene: TRBV20-1; j_gene: TRBJ2-7; d_gene: .; abundance: few; CDR3aa: CSAREGQAPYEQYF; CDR3nt: TGCAGTGCTAGAGAGGGGCAAGCTCCCTACGAGCAGTACTTC
v_gene: TRBV5-1; j_gene: TRBJ2-7; d_gene: TRBD1; abundance: few; CDR3aa: CASSPDGQGPYEQYF; CDR3nt: TGCGCCAGCAGCCCTGACGGACAGGGCCCCTACGAGCAGTACTTC
v_gene: TRBV5-1; j_gene: TRBJ2-3; d_gene: .; abundance: .; CDR3aa: CASSLSRTTDTQYF; CDR3nt: TGCGCCAGCAGCTTGTCTAGAACTACAGATACGCAGTATTTT
v_gene: TRBV11-2; j_gene: TRBJ2-7; d_gene: .; abundance: many; CDR3aa: CASSLVYPRGQVESSYEQYF; CDR3nt: TGTGCCAGCAGCTTAGTATATCCCAGGGGCCAGGTCGAGAGCTCCTACGAGCAGTACTTC
v_gene: TRBV4-1; j_gene: TRBJ2-1; d_gene: .; abundance: many; CDR3aa: CASSQESRGGEQFF; CDR3nt: TGCGCCAGCAGCCAAGAATCAAGGGGTGGTGAGCAGTTCTTC
v_gene: TRBV28; j_gene: TRBJ2-1; d_gene: .; abundance: .; CDR3aa: CASSLKVEGGNEQFF; CDR3nt: TGTGCCAGCAGTTTAAAGGTAGAGGGGGGGAATGAGCAGTTCTTC
v_gene: TRBV7-9; j_gene: TRBJ2-3; d_gene: .; abundance: .; CDR3aa: CASSPSRTDTQYF; CDR3nt: TGTGCCAGCAGCCCTTCTAGAACAGATACGCAGTATTTT
v_gene: TRBV11-3; j_gene: TRBJ2-1; d_gene: .; abundance: .; CDR3aa: CASSTAAGGYNEQFF; CDR3nt: TGTGCCAGCAGCACAGCGGCAGGGGGGTACAATGAGCAGTTCTTC